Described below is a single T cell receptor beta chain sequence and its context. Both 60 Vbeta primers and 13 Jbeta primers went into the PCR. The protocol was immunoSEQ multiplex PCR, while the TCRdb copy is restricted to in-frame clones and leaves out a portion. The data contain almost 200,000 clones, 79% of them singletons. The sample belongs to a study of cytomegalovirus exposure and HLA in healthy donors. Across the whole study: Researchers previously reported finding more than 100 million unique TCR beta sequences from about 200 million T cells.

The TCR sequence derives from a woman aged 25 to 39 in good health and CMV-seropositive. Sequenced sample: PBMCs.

CDR3 nucleotides: TGTGCCACCCGGGACAGGGAGGCTGAAGCTTTCTTT. This codes for CATRDREAEAFF. This chain links TRBV10-3 with TRBJ1-1, with 9 bases fitting TRBD1. V lost 10 bases to trimming and J lost 6 bases; unmatched junction nucleotides: 6. The germline gives CDR1 ENHRY, CDR2 SYGVKD. The CDR3 sequence is 12 residues long.